The next 20 T cell receptor beta chains were all read from a single sample in a study of cytomegalovirus exposure and HLA in healthy donors. This PCR relied on a set of 60 Vbeta primers and 13 Jbeta primers. Assay used: immunoSEQ multiplex PCR; TCRdb lists only in-frame clones, some missing. The data contain about 160,000 clones, roughly four fifths of them singletons. Source material: PBMCs. The receptor set was obtained from a woman aged 40-49 years in good health and CMV-seronegative.

J is TRBJ1-1 and V is TRBV6-4, with TRBD1 identical over 10 bases. Trimming at V came to 6 bases and at J to 3 bases, leaving 4 bases not matched to a gene. The germline V gene encodes CDR1 MRHNA and CDR2 SNTAGT. The CDR3 totals 14 residues. This chain's CDR3 is CASRRQGADTEAFF. The DNA for the CDR3 is TGTGCCAGCAGAAGACAGGGGGCGGACACTGAAGCTTTCTTT.

This clone appeared a few times. This chain joins TRBV7-9 and TRBJ1-3; D is unresolved. Germline CDR1 SEHNR, CDR2 FQNEAQ (reference sequence). There are 15 residues in the CDR3. The V and J ends lost 7 bases and 0 bases respectively, with 13 bases between them. The CDR3 coding sequence is TGTGCCAGCAACCAAGGAGGCTACTCTGGAAACACCATATATTTT. Protein: CASNQGGYSGNTIYF.

The V gene is TRBV5-6, the J gene TRBJ2-1; 7 positions agree with TRBD1. CDR3 length equals 17 residues. Losses at the gene ends were 3 bases for V and 2 bases for J; bases not matched to a gene: 11. Germline V lookup: CDR1 SGHDT, CDR2 YYEEEE. The CDR3 loop reads CASSSLPTGKAYNEQFF. In nucleotides, the CDR3 is TGTGCCAGCAGCTCACTACCGACAGGGAAGGCCTACAATGAGCAGTTCTTC.

The gene calls are TRBV18 and TRBJ2-6; 7 bases are a match to TRBD1. V gave up 2 bases and J gave up 0 bases; unmatched junction bases: 1. CDR1 and CDR2 from the germline V gene are KGHSH and LQKENI. The CDR3 extends over 16 amino acids. This chain's CDR3 is CASSPDRVSGANVLTF. The CDR3 bases are TGTGCCAGCTCACCAGACAGGGTCTCTGGGGCCAACGTCCTGACTTTC.

The rearrangement joins TRBV7-9 to TRBJ2-7; 7 nucleotides match TRBD2. The CDR3 runs to 14 residues. Germline loops: CDR1 SEHNR, CDR2 FQNEAQ (reference sequence). The J segment lost 4 bases and the V segment lost 5 bases, leaving 8 bases of the junction unmatched. The CDR3 region is CASSLQGGSYEQYF. The CDR3 DNA reads TGTGCCAGCAGCCTGCAGGGCGGGAGTTACGAGCAGTACTTC.

CDR3 amino acids: CASREELSSYEQYF. The CDR3 nucleotides read TGCGCCAGCAGAGAGGAGCTAAGCTCCTACGAGCAGTACTTC. The chain has TRBV5-1 and TRBJ2-5; D remains unclear. The last part of the DNA fits TRBJ2-7 better; the J call may be wrong. The CDR3 sequence is 14 residues long. Germline values: CDR1 SGHRS, CDR2 YFSETQ.

The chain links TRBV19 to TRBJ1-2, with 7 bases matching TRBD1. This CDR3 contains 17 residues. J lost 6 bases, V lost 2 bases, and 15 bases had no gene match. Germline CDR1 and CDR2: LNHDA and SQIVND (reference sequence). The CDR3 bases are TGTGCCAGTAGTATAAAGCGGAGGGGGCAACCAAGGGATGGCTACACCTTC. Residues: CASSIKRRGQPRDGYTF.

V is TRBV27 and J is TRBJ2-1, with D tentatively TRBD1 (5 bases). The CDR3 sequence is 15 residues long. The germline V gene encodes CDR1 MNHEY and CDR2 SMNVEV (reference sequence). Trimming pared 6 bases from V and 5 bases from J, leaving 17 bases between. As DNA, the CDR3 is TGTGCCAGCAGAACTATCTGGCCAGGGAACAATGAGCAGTTCTTC. Translating it yields CASRTIWPGNNEQFF.

The chain carries TRBV15 and TRBJ2-1, with D perhaps TRBD1 (5 bases). This CDR3 spans 16 amino acids. V lost 2 bases and J lost 3, with 14 bases in between. CDR1 and CDR2 from the germline V gene are LNHNV and YYDKDF (reference sequence). The CDR3 region has the DNA TGTGCCACCAGCAGAACAGGAACCTGGGACTACAATGAGCAGTTCTTC. Amino acid sequence: CATSRTGTWDYNEQFF. The entire variable domain, with the rest obtained from reference TRBV15 and TRBJ2-1, is as follows: DAMVIQNPRYQVTQFGKPVTLSCSQTLNHNVMYWYQQKSSQAPKLLFHYYDKDFNNEADTPDNFQSRRPNTSFCFLDIRSPGLGDTAMYLCATSRTGTWDYNEQFFGPGTRLTVL.

This clone occurred once. The rearrangement links TRBV5-4 to TRBJ2-1, with 8 bases lining up with TRBD2. CDR1 is SGHNT, CDR2 YYREEE, per germline (reference sequence). This CDR3 is built from 16 residues. The ends lost 3 bases at V and 6 bases at J; junction bases unmatched: 11. The CDR3 nucleotides read TGTGCCAGCAGCTCGGAGGGCGCGGGGGGCCTCAATGAGCAGTTCTTC. Translating gives CASSSEGAGGLNEQFF.

The V gene is TRBV5-1, the J gene TRBJ2-1, with 7 nucleotides matching TRBD1. Germline V gene lookup returns CDR1 SGHRS and CDR2 YFSETQ. CDR3 length equals 16 residues. Trimming cost V 4 bases and J 5 bases; bases outside gene matches: 12. CDR3: CASSKGGLLGDNEQFF. The CDR3 region has the DNA TGCGCCAGCAGCAAAGGGGGCTTGCTGGGGGACAATGAGCAGTTCTTC. The full variable domain, with the rest looked up from reference TRBV5-1 and TRBJ2-1, is KAGVTQTPRYLIKTRGQQVTLSCSPISGHRSVSWYQQTPGQGLQFLFEYFSETQRNKGNFPGRFSGRQFSNSRSEMNVSTLELGDSALYLCASSKGGLLGDNEQFFGPGTRLTVL.

The chain employs TRBV5-5 and TRBJ2-2, with D unclear. The CDR3 spans 15 residues. Germline CDR1 is SGHKS and CDR2 is YYEKEE (reference sequence). V was shortened by 0 bases and J by 2 bases, with 8 bases between the two germline ends. The CDR3 DNA follows: TGTGCCAGCAGCTTGGGCGGAATAAACACCGGGGAGCTGTTTTTT. Amino acids: CASSLGGINTGELFF.

The J gene is TRBJ2-1, the V gene TRBV4-1; D is perhaps TRBD1 (5 bases). CDR1 and CDR2 (germline): MGHRA, YSYEKL. The CDR3 runs to 15 residues. V lost 0 bases to trimming and J lost 6 bases, with 12 bases between them. This CDR3 is CASSQDPRQPNEQFF. Written as DNA, the CDR3 is TGCGCCAGCAGCCAAGATCCGAGACAGCCCAATGAGCAGTTCTTC.

The count of this clone is one. J is TRBJ2-1 and V is TRBV5-1; 13 bases align to TRBD2. V shed 4 bases and J 7 bases; nucleotides not matched to a gene: 8. Germline V gives CDR1 SGHRS, CDR2 YFSETQ. The CDR3 is made up of 16 amino acids. The CDR3: CASSPLLAGGSNEQFF. CDR3 DNA: TGCGCCAGCAGCCCACTACTAGCGGGGGGGTCAAATGAGCAGTTCTTC.

The chain couples TRBV7-8 to TRBJ2-5, with a weak D call TRBD1 (5 bases). The length of the CDR3 is 13 residues. Germline lookup yields CDR1 SGHVS and CDR2 FQNEAQ. The ends were cut back, 4 bases at V and 5 bases at J, with 11 bases in the middle. Written as DNA, the CDR3 is TGTGCCAGCAGCTCCGGAAGGGGTGAGACCCAGTACTTC. This gives the protein CASSSGRGETQYF. Complete variable domain (other parts from reference TRBV7-8 and TRBJ2-5): GAGVSQSPRYKVAKRGQDVALRCDPISGHVSLFWYQQALGQGPEFLTYFQNEAQLDKSGLPSDRFFAERPEGSVSTLKIQRTQQEDSAVYLCASSSGRGETQYFGPGTRLLVL.

Here the CDR3 DNA reads TGTGCCAGTAGTATGGGCAGGGGCCGCACAGATACGCAGTATTTT. This sequence encodes CASSMGRGRTDTQYF. The chain couples TRBV19 to TRBJ2-3, with D possibly matching TRBD1 (6 bases). The CDR3 covers 15 residues. V was pared by 3 bases and J by 1 base, with 11 bases between. The germline V gene encodes CDR1 LNHDA and CDR2 SQIVND (reference sequence). Based on the CDR3 plus reference TRBV19 and TRBJ2-3, the full variable domain is DGGITQSPKYLFRKEGQNVTLSCEQNLNHDAMYWYRQDPGQGLRLIYYSQIVNDFQKGDIAEGYSVSREKKESFPLTVTSAQKNPTAFYLCASSMGRGRTDTQYFGPGTRLTVL.

The chain links TRBV7-3 to TRBJ2-1, with 12 bases aligning to TRBD2. The junction had 3 bases not matched to a gene; V was cut back by 1 base and J by 2 bases. The CDR3 consists of 17 residues. Germline V gene sequence: CDR1 SGHTA, CDR2 FQGTGA. The CDR3 sequence is CASSLIASGGAYNEQFF. CDR3 sequence (DNA): TGTGCCAGCAGCTTAATAGCTAGCGGGGGGGCCTACAATGAGCAGTTCTTC.

This sequence joins TRBV4-2 and TRBJ1-6, with 11 bases lining up with TRBD1. Germline V gene sequence: CDR1 LGHNA, CDR2 YNFKEQ. J gave up 12 bases and V 0 bases, and 7 bases lay outside the gene matches. The length of the CDR3 is 16 residues. DNA for the CDR3: TGTGCCAGCAGCCAAGATTGGAGGGACAGGGGGGGACCCCTCCACTTT. The encoded protein is CASSQDWRDRGGPLHF.

CDR3 in amino acids: CASSQDSIETQYF. CDR3 DNA: TGTGCCAGCAGCCAGGACAGCATAGAGACCCAGTACTTC. This chain uses TRBV5-7 with TRBJ2-5, with a tentative D call TRBD1 (6 bases). TRBV5-7 belongs to the ORF category, with a function that is uncertain. Trimming shortened V by 4 bases and J by 4 bases, and 11 bases separated the two germline ends. There are 13 residues in the CDR3.

The chain is built from TRBV6-5 and TRBJ2-5; 11 bases are shared with TRBD1. The V and J ends lost 6 bases and 5 bases, in that order; junction bases with no gene match: 5. The CDR3 consists of 14 residues. Per germline, CDR1 MNHEY and CDR2 SVGAGI. The CDR3 coding sequence is TGTGCCAGCAGCCGCCGGACAGGGGGCGAGACCCAGTACTTC. It translates to CASSRRTGGETQYF.